Detailed here is one T cell receptor (beta chain). Its antigen is still unknown. Per the original methods: Between-group CDR3 differences, defined by clinicopathological status, yielded a distant-metastasis classifier for papillary thyroid cancer. TCRdb re-analyzed the PCR reads using MiXCR. What appears here as the V and J calls and clone size reflects TCRdb's work, not the paper's. The data contain fewer than 40,000 clones, roughly 20% of them singletons. The data are from a study of metastatic and nonmetastatic thyroid tumors. For the study at large: Blood and tumor or nodule tissue repertoires from malignant and benign thyroid patients were compared.

All patients were untreated before thyroid surgery. CDR3 length equals 19 residues. Germline V gives CDR1 SGHRS, CDR2 YFSETQ. V was shortened by 3 bases and J by 5 bases, with 27 bases between the two germline ends. Whole-study results and caveats: Within blood and tumor, benign nodules reportedly had significantly lower TCR beta diversity than malignant thyroid tumors did.

This clonotype was obtained from a male donor with papillary thyroid cancer or a benign thyroid nodule (not recorded which). Some clones in this sample may be carry-over from other donors' samples. The J gene is TRBJ2-1, the V gene TRBV5-1, with a possible D match to TRBD1 (6 bases). Sequencing was performed on tumor tissue. The CDR3 here is CASSSPPLGRGQLNNEQFF. The CDR3 DNA reads as TGCGCCAGCAGCTCCCCGCCGTTGGGCAGGGGTCAGCTGAACAATGAGCAGTTCTTC. Full variable domain (missing parts from reference TRBV5-1 and TRBJ2-1): KAGVTQTPRYLIKTRGQQVTLSCSPISGHRSVSWYQQTPGQGLQFLFEYFSETQRNKGNFPGRFSGRQFSNSRSEMNVSTLELGDSALYLCASSSPPLGRGQLNNEQFFGPGTRLTVL.